The 18 T cell receptor beta chains given below trace back to one sample, sequenced in a study of OX40 agonist ivuxolimab in advanced cancers. Using immunoSEQ multiplex PCR, the repertoire was profiled, and TCRdb retains in-frame clones only, with some absent. The profile covers fewer than 80,000 clones, with more than 75% appearing a single time and about 5.9% taken by the ten largest. The source material was CD4+ or CD8+ T cells sorted from blood, sampled in a trial of the OX40 agonist ivuxolimab. The receptors stem from an adult with an advanced solid tumor such as melanoma, head and neck, liver or kidney cancer.

The chain recombines TRBV10-3 with TRBJ1-1, with TRBD1 matching over 9 bases. The CDR3 extends over 13 amino acids. Per germline, CDR1 ENHRY and CDR2 SYGVKD. With 10 bases clipped from V and 5 bases from J, the junction kept 8 bases outside the gene matches. The CDR3 here is CATRTGAGTEAFF. Written as DNA, the CDR3 is TGTGCCACCAGGACAGGGGCAGGGACTGAAGCTTTCTTT.

This sequence joins TRBV13 and TRBJ2-3, with TRBD2 as a possible D gene (6 bases). There are 16 residues in the CDR3. CDR1 is PRHDT and CDR2 is FYEKMQ in the germline V gene (reference sequence). The V and J ends lost 2 bases and 7 bases respectively, with 19 bases between them. Written as DNA, the CDR3 is TGTGCCAGCAGCTTACGTCGGGGGAAGTTTACGTATACGCAGTATTTT. It is translated as CASSLRRGKFTYTQYF. Drawing the rest from reference TRBV13 and TRBJ2-3, the complete variable domain is AAGVIQSPRHLIKEKRETATLKCYPIPRHDTVYWYQQGPGQDPQFLISFYEKMQSDKGSIPDRFSAQQFSDYHSELNMSSLELGDSALYFCASSLRRGKFTYTQYFGPGTRLTVL.

V gene TRBV6-5 combines with J gene TRBJ1-1, with TRBD1 matching over 10 bases. V lost 6 bases to trimming and J lost 4 bases; unmatched junction nucleotides: 2. The length of the CDR3 is 13 residues. CDR1 is MNHEY, CDR2 SVGAGI, per germline. This chain's CDR3 is CASSRTGGTEAFF. For the CDR3, the DNA is TGTGCCAGCAGCAGGACAGGGGGCACTGAAGCTTTCTTT.

The genes are TRBV10-2 and TRBJ2-5; TRBD2 matches 9 bases. Germline trimming cut 6 bases from V and 2 bases from J; bases unmatched to any gene: 10. The CDR3 runs to 16 residues. From germline, CDR1 is WSHSY and CDR2 SAAADI. CDR3 nucleotides: TGCGCCAGCAGAACCCCTTTGGCGGGAGGGCAAGAGACCCAGTACTTC. Amino acids: CASRTPLAGGQETQYF.

The rearrangement links TRBV23-1 to TRBJ1-2; perhaps TRBD1 as D (6 bases). TRBV23-1 is marked as an open reading frame, function uncertain. This CDR3 is built from 14 residues. V was clipped by 0 bases and J by 3 bases, with 8 bases between them. CDR3 loop: CASSQSDRYYGYTF. The CDR3 coding sequence is TGCGCCAGCAGTCAATCCGACAGGTACTATGGCTACACCTTC.

The rearrangement links TRBV19 to TRBJ2-3, with 7 bases fitting TRBD2. This CDR3 has 13 residues. From germline, CDR1 is LNHDA and CDR2 SQIVND (reference sequence). V dropped 8 bases and J dropped 1; count of bases not matched to a gene: 3. The CDR3 DNA follows: TGTGCCAGTTTACGGGGGGGCACAGATACGCAGTATTTT. Protein: CASLRGGTDTQYF.

This rearrangement joins TRBV5-1 to TRBJ2-2; 8 positions match TRBD1. The trim removed 4 bases at V and 4 bases at J, leaving 6 bases unmatched. Germline CDR1 SGHRS, CDR2 YFSETQ. CDR3 length: 15 residues. In nucleotides, the CDR3 is TGCGCCAGCAGCGGGCTGGGACAGGTCACCGGGGAGCTGTTTTTT. It specifies CASSGLGQVTGELFF.

This sequence joins TRBV4-3 and TRBJ2-7; 7 bases agree with TRBD1. Germline-derived CDR1 and CDR2 are LGHNA and YSLEER. Trimming cost V 0 bases and J 4 bases; bases outside gene matches: 9. The CDR3 runs to 16 residues. For the CDR3, the DNA is TGCGCCAGCAGCCAAGATCTGCACAGGGGAAGATACGAGCAGTACTTC. Its translation is CASSQDLHRGRYEQYF.

This rearrangement joins TRBV18 to TRBJ2-7, with TRBD1 identical over 9 bases. Germline V gene lookup returns CDR1 KGHSH and CDR2 LQKENI. This CDR3 contains 15 residues. Trimming took 5 bases from V and 5 from J; bases not matched to a gene: 10. CDR3 sequence reads: CASSSRDRATNEQYF. CDR3 sequence (DNA): TGTGCCAGCTCATCCCGGGACAGGGCGACCAACGAGCAGTACTTC.

The V call is TRBV25-1, the J call TRBJ2-1, with 9 nucleotides matching TRBD2. The junction had 6 bases not matched to a gene; V was cut back by 4 bases and J by 2 bases. Per the germline V gene, CDR1 is MGHDK and CDR2 is SYGVNS. CDR3 size: 16 residues. The chain's CDR3 is CASSGAGTSTYNEQFF. CDR3 coding DNA: TGTGCCAGCAGTGGGGCCGGGACTAGCACCTACAATGAGCAGTTCTTC.

The chain joins TRBV6-1 to TRBJ2-1; tentatively, D is TRBD1 or TRBD2 (5 bases each). Germline V gene sequence: CDR1 MNHNS, CDR2 SASEGT. The ends were cut back, 3 bases at V and 7 bases at J, with 19 bases in the middle. The CDR3 contains 16 residues. The CDR3 DNA follows: TGTGCCAGCAGTGATACCTGGGACGTTCTTATGAATGAGCAGTTCTTC. Its translation: CASSDTWDVLMNEQFF.

V usage is TRBV28 and J usage is TRBJ1-2, with a tentative D call TRBD1 (5 bases). Germline V CDR1 and CDR2: MDHEN, SYDVKM. With 8 bases removed from V and 0 bases from J, the gap between germline ends came to 16 bases. CDR3 length equals 15 residues. CDR3 bases: TGTGCCAGCCAGGACACAGTCTTAGCTAACTATGGCTACACCTTC. Its translation: CASQDTVLANYGYTF.

The chain recombines TRBV5-1 with TRBJ1-1, with D perhaps matching TRBD1 (5 bases). The CDR3 consists of 15 residues. V was cut by 4 bases and J by 1 base, with 14 bases left in between. CDR1 and CDR2 from the germline V gene are SGHRS and YFSETQ. This chain's CDR3 is CASSLPGRENTEAFF. Here the CDR3 DNA reads TGCGCCAGCAGCCTACCGGGACGGGAGAACACTGAAGCTTTCTTT.

This chain uses TRBV14 with TRBJ1-4; weak D call: TRBD1 (5 bases). Germline CDR1 reads SGHDN; CDR2 reads FVKESK. V was pared by 3 bases and J by 8 bases, with 16 bases between. The CDR3 consists of 15 residues. This CDR3 is CASSQRGTAGEKLFF. CDR3 bases: TGTGCCAGCAGCCAGAGGGGAACGGCTGGGGAAAAACTGTTTTTT.

The chain uses TRBV4-3 and TRBJ1-1, with D unresolved. Trimming cost V 4 bases and J 0 bases, with 15 bases left between them. From germline, CDR1 is LGHNA and CDR2 YSLEER. This CDR3 region has 16 residues. CDR3 sequence (DNA): TGCGCCAGCAGCCTGGGCGCGGGATTAGTGAACACTGAAGCTTTCTTT. It codes for CASSLGAGLVNTEAFF.

This sequence joins TRBV5-5 and TRBJ1-5; 9 bases align to TRBD1. The junction had 3 bases not matched to a gene; V was cut back by 2 bases and J by 6 bases. CDR1 is SGHKS and CDR2 is YYEKEE in the germline V gene (reference sequence). CDR3 length: 14 amino acids. The CDR3 sequence is CASSLQGAIQPQHF. The CDR3, as DNA: TGTGCCAGCAGCTTACAGGGGGCGATTCAGCCCCAGCATTTT.

This clone came up once. The chain recombines TRBV5-1 with TRBJ2-7, with 7 bases lining up with TRBD1. The CDR3 runs to 15 residues. J gave up 5 bases and V 4 bases, and 12 bases lay outside the gene matches. Germline CDR1 SGHRS, CDR2 YFSETQ. The CDR3 DNA sequence: TGCGCCAGCAGCGCCACAGGGGTGGGTTTCGACGAGCAGTACTTC. It codes for CASSATGVGFDEQYF. Full variable domain (remainder filled in from reference TRBV5-1 and TRBJ2-7): KAGVTQTPRYLIKTRGQQVTLSCSPISGHRSVSWYQQTPGQGLQFLFEYFSETQRNKGNFPGRFSGRQFSNSRSEMNVSTLELGDSALYLCASSATGVGFDEQYFGPGTRLTVT.

J is TRBJ1-2 and V is TRBV7-9; the D gene is possibly TRBD1 (5 bases). The CDR3 extends over 13 amino acids. The germline V gene encodes CDR1 SEHNR and CDR2 FQNEAQ (reference sequence). V was pared by 3 bases and J by 4 bases, with 9 bases between. This CDR3 reads CASSFSGVYGYTF. The CDR3 DNA sequence: TGTGCCAGCAGCTTCTCGGGGGTCTATGGCTACACCTTC.